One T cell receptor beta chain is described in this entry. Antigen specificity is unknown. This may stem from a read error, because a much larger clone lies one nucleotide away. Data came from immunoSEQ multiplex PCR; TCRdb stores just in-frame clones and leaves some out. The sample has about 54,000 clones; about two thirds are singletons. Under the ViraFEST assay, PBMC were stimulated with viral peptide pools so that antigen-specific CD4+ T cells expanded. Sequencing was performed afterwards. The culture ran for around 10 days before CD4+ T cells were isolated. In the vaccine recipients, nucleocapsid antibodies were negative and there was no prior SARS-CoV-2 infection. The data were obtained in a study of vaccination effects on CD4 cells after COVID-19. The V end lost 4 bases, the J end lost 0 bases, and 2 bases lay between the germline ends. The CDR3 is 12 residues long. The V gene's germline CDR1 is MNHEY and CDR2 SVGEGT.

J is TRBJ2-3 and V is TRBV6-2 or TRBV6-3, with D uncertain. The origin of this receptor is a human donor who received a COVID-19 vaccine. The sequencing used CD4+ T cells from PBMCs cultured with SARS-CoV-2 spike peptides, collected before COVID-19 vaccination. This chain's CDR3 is CASSSSTDTQYF. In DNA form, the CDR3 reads TGTGCCAGCAGTTCTAGCACAGATACGCAGTATTTT.